These 12 T cell receptor beta chains were sequenced from one sample in a study of cytomegalovirus exposure and HLA in healthy donors (dated by TCRdb to between 2016 and 2019). The protocol used for the library was the immunoSEQ multiplex PCR assay. For the multiplex PCR, a mixture combining 60 forward primers for TCR Vbeta segments and 13 reverse primers for TCR Jbeta segments was used. TCRdb holds this immuneACCESS table with in-frame rearrangements only. Some clones are missing; in checked studies, unresolved V genes explain under half, and the rest has no known cause. The sample records 150,000 to 200,000 clones, approximately 88% of which are singletons. In total, the top ten clones hold approximately 1.2% of the sample. Sample: PBMCs. All receptors derive from a boy aged 2 to 10 in good health and CMV-seronegative.

This clone was picked up one time. CDR3 in DNA: TGTGCCAGCAGTACCCGACAGGTTCCCTACGAGCAGTACTTC. This translates into CASSTRQVPYEQYF. The genes are TRBV27 and TRBJ2-7; D is perhaps TRBD1 (6 bases). Deletions cut 5 bases from V and 2 bases from J, with 13 bases between. The CDR3 extends over 14 amino acids. Germline lookup yields CDR1 MNHEY and CDR2 SMNVEV (reference sequence).

The chain recombines TRBV30 with TRBJ2-2, with a weak D call TRBD2 (5 bases). The CDR3 extends over 14 amino acids. CDR1 and CDR2 from the germline V gene are GTSNPN and SVGIG (reference sequence). Trimming pared 5 bases from V and 2 bases from J, leaving 12 bases between. The chain's CDR3 is CAWRRLANTGELFF. In DNA, the CDR3 is TGTGCCTGGCGTAGGCTAGCAAACACCGGGGAGCTGTTTTTT.

This rearrangement joins TRBV27 to TRBJ1-2; TRBD1 matches 9 bases. Germline V CDR1 and CDR2: MNHEY, SMNVEV (reference sequence). This CDR3 contains 13 residues. The trim removed 8 bases at V and 4 bases at J, leaving 5 bases unmatched. The CDR3 loop is CASGTGRLYGYTF. The CDR3, as DNA: TGTGCCAGCGGGACAGGGCGCCTCTATGGCTACACCTTC.

The chain is built from TRBV19 and TRBJ2-5, with 14 nucleotides matching TRBD2. Germline assignment: CDR1 LNHDA and CDR2 SQIVND (reference sequence). V gave up 6 bases and J gave up 2 bases; unmatched junction bases: 11. This CDR3 is built from 18 residues. The CDR3 region is CASSRGLAGGQLQETQYF. The CDR3 nucleotides are TGTGCCAGTAGCCGTGGACTAGCGGGGGGTCAACTACAAGAGACCCAGTACTTC.

The chain recombines TRBV6-5 with TRBJ2-1, with TRBD2 identical over 12 bases. Trimming took 6 bases from V and 4 from J; bases not matched to a gene: 4. This CDR3 is built from 15 residues. Germline CDR1 MNHEY, CDR2 SVGAGI. The CDR3, as DNA: TGTGCCAGCAGCCCAACTAGCGGGGGGTACAATGAGCAGTTCTTC. Translating it yields CASSPTSGGYNEQFF.

J is TRBJ1-1 and V is TRBV29-1; D is unclear. In germline, CDR1 is SQVTM, CDR2 ANQGSEA. The CDR3 is 11 amino acids. The V and J ends lost 0 bases and 7 bases respectively, with 6 bases between them. As DNA, the CDR3 is TGCAGCGTTGAAGACCCCGGTGAAGCTTTCTTT. Translated: CSVEDPGEAFF.

This sequence joins TRBV10-3 and TRBJ2-5; D perhaps matches TRBD2 (7 bases). The germline gives CDR1 ENHRY, CDR2 SYGVKD. The CDR3 sequence is 12 residues long. V lost 8 bases, J lost 5 bases, and 12 bases lay in between. The CDR3 reads CAIGRGAETQYF. In nucleotides, the CDR3 is TGTGCCATCGGTCGGGGGGCCGAGACCCAGTACTTC.

The V gene is TRBV6-1, the J gene TRBJ2-3; 9 bases are a match to TRBD2. Looked up from germline, CDR1 is MNHNS and CDR2 is SASEGT. The junction had 7 bases not matched to a gene; V was cut back by 2 bases and J by 4 bases. This CDR3 is 16 amino acids long. The CDR3 DNA is TGTGCCAGCAGTGAAATAGGCGGGGGGGCGCCAGATACGCAGTATTTT. It specifies CASSEIGGGAPDTQYF.

V gene TRBV5-5 combines with J gene TRBJ2-7, with D perhaps TRBD1 (6 bases). This CDR3 is built from 16 residues. CDR1 and CDR2 (germline): SGHKS, YYEKEE (reference sequence). The V and J ends lost 1 base and 4 bases respectively, with 18 bases between them. This chain's CDR3 is CASSLIVGAGGYEQYF. CDR3 sequence (DNA): TGTGCCAGCAGCTTGATCGTGGGGGCGGGCGGTTACGAGCAGTACTTC.

This clone was seen a handful of times. The chain carries TRBV6-1 and TRBJ1-5; D remains unclear. V lost 9 bases to trimming and J lost 4 bases, with 13 bases between them. Germline V gene lookup returns CDR1 MNHNS and CDR2 SASEGT. The CDR3 totals 13 residues. The CDR3 is CASSRGNNQPQHF. The CDR3 coding sequence is TGTGCCAGTTCCCGGGGAAATAATCAGCCCCAGCATTTT.

A remark on this clone: An end of the junction differs from the germline gene, which may be a read error. V is TRBV6-1 and J is TRBJ2-6; D may be TRBD1 (6 bases). CDR3 length: 14 amino acids. Germline lookup yields CDR1 MNHNS and CDR2 SASEGT. For the CDR3, the DNA is TGTGCCAGCAGTGACAGGGGTGGGGCCAACGGCCTGACTTTC. The encoded protein is CASSDRGGANGLTF.

The chain is built from TRBV7-8 and TRBJ2-5; TRBD2 agrees at 15 bases. The V and J ends lost 5 bases and 3 bases, in that order; junction bases with no gene match: 4. CDR1 is SGHVS and CDR2 is FQNEAQ in the germline V gene. The CDR3 totals 16 residues. The CDR3 loop is CASSTRTSGREETQYF. CDR3 in DNA: TGTGCCAGCAGCACCCGGACTAGCGGGAGGGAAGAGACCCAGTACTTC.